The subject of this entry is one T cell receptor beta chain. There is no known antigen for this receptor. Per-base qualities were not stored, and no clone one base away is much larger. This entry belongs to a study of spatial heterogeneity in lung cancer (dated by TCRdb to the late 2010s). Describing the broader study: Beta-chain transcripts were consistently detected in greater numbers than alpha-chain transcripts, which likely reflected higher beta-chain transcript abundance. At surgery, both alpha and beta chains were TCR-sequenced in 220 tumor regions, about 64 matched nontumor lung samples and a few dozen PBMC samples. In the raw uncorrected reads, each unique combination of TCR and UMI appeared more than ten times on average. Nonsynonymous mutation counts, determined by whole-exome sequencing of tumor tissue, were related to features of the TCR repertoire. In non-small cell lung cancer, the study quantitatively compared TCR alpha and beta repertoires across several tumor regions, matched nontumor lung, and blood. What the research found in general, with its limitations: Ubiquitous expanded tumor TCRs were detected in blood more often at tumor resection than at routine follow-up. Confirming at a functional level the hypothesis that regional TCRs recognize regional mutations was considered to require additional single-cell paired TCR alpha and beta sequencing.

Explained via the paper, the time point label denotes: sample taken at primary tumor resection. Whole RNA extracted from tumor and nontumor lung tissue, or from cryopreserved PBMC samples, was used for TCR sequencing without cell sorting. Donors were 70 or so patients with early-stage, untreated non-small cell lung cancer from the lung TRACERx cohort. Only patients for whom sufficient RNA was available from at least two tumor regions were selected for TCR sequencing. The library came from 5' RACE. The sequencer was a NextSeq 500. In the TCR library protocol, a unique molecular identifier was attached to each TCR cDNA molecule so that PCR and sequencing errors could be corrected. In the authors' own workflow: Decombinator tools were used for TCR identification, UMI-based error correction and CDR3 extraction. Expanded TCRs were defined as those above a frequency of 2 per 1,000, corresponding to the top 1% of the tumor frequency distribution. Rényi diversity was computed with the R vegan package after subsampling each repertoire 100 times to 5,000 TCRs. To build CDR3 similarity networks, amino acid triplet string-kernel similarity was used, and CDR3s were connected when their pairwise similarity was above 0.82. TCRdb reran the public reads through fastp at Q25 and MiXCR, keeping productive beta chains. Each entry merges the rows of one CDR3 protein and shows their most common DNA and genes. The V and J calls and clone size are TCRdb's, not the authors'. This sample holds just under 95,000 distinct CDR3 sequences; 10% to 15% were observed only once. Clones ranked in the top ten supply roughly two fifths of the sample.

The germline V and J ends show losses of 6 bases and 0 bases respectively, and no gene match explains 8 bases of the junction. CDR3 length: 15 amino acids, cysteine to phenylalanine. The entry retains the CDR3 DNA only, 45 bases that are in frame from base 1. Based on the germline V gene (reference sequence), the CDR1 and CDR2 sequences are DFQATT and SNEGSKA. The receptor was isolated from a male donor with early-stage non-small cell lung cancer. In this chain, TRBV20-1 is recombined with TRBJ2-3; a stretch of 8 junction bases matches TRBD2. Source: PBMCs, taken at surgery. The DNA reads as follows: TGCAGTGCCGTAGCGGGGTTCACTAGCACAGATACGCAGTATTTT. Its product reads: CSAVAGFTSTDTQYF.